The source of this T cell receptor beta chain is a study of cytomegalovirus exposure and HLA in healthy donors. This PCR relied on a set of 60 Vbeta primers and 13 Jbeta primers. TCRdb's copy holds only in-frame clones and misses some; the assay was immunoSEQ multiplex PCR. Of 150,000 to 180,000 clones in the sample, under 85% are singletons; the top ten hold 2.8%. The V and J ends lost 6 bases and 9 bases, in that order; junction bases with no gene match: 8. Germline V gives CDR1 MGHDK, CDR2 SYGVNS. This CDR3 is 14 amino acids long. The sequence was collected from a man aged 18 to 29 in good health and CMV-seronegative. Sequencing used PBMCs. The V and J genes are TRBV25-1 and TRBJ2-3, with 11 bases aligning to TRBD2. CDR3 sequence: CASRGLAGGLTQYF. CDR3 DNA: TGTGCCAGCAGGGGTCTAGCGGGGGGCTTAACGCAGTATTTT.